The present TCR beta chain was sequenced within a study of cytomegalovirus exposure and HLA in healthy donors. Study in general: The Caucasian-associated ancestry cluster contained approximately 81% of the approximately 400 genotyped donors.

V was clipped by 8 bases and J by 0 bases, with 10 bases between them. The germline CDR1 and CDR2 sequences are MNHEY and SVGAGI. The CDR3 consists of 14 residues. With respect to this clone: Its antigen is not known.

The PCR contained 60 Vbeta and 13 Jbeta primers. The table came from immunoSEQ multiplex PCR; TCRdb's copy has only in-frame clones and leaves some out. This sample yields approximately 160,000 clones, of which about four fifths are seen a single time; roughly 7.3% belongs to the top ten. Study outcomes and limitations: One variant, a missense change in DCLRE1C, was linked in a later analysis to TCR beta V- and J-gene trimming. In an earlier analysis, about 87% or about 30%: the productive usage of most TCR beta V segments.

This TCR derives from a male donor in good health and CMV-seropositive. The gene calls are TRBV6-5 and TRBJ1-4; D uncertain. The sequencing sample was made of PBMCs. CDR3 DNA: TGTGCCAGCGGCGCGCAGGCAACTAATGAAAAACTGTTTTTT. This codes for CASGAQATNEKLFF.